This T cell receptor (beta chain) was captured by sequencing in a study of blood T cell repertoires in COVID-19. Looking at the study overall: Samples of COVID-19 (acute and convalescent) were obtained from the United States, Italy and Spain. PBMCs, B-cell-depleted T cells, or T cells provided the cDNA or gDNA that made up the material.

As processed by the authors: For nucleated cells, counts were estimated from reference gene primer amplification. Only in-frame clones appear in the TCRdb table, and some are missing; sequencing was by immunoSEQ multiplex PCR. The V and J calls and clone size were taken over from that table, and D and trimming were inferred from the DNA. The table shows 200,000 to 250,000 clones, with around 88% occurring only once. Trimming pared 4 bases from V and 5 bases from J, leaving 15 bases between. This CDR3 is 14 amino acids long. Germline V gene sequence: CDR1 LGHDT, CDR2 YNNKEL (reference sequence). The chain couples TRBV3-1 (or the pseudogene TRBV3-2) to TRBJ2-7; D might be TRBD2 (6 bases). Sample: peripheral blood. The clonotype comes from a woman aged 25 to 39 who had recovered from COVID-19. The CDR3 nucleotides read TGTGCCAGCAGCCTCATCAACGGCGGGGACGAGCAGTACTTC. Protein product: CASSLINGGDEQYF.